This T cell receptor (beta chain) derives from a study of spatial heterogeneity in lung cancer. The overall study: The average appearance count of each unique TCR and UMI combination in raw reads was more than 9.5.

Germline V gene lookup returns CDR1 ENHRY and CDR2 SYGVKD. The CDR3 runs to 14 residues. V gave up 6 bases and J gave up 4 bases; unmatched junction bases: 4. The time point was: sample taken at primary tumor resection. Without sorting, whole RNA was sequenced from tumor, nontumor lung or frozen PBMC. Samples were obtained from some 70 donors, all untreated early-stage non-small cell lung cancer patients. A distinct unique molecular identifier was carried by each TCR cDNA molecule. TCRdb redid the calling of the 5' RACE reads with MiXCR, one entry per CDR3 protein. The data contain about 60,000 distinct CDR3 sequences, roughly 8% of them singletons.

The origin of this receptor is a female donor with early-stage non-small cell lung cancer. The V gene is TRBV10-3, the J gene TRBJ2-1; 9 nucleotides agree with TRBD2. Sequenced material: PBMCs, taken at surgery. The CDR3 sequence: CAIRTSGTYNEQFF. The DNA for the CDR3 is TGTGCCATCAGGACTAGCGGTACGTACAATGAGCAGTTCTTC.